Sequencing of this T cell receptor beta chain was carried out in a study of CD8 T cells in Susac syndrome. RNA totalling 0.5 to 1 ug underwent reverse transcription with random hexamers. TCRdb processed the immunoSEQ multiplex PCR reads anew with MiXCR; each CDR3 protein has one entry. The table records tens of thousands of distinct CDR3 sequences, roughly 94% of them present only once. CDR1 is MNHEY and CDR2 is SMNVEV in the germline V gene (reference sequence). This CDR3 comprises 13 residues. The ends were cut back, 8 bases at V and 3 bases at J, with 14 bases in the middle. The TCR sequence derives from a human donor in good health. The specimen sequenced was CD8+ T cells from PBMCs. This chain joins TRBV27 and TRBJ2-7, with a tentative D call TRBD1 (5 bases). CDR3 DNA: TGTGCCAGCGCCCACACAGGCAGCTACGAGCAGTACGTC. It codes for CASAHTGSYEQYV.